This T cell receptor (beta chain) was found in a study of molecular identifiers for immune sequencing clone quantification. In this sample, this clonotype turned up once. A single record per CDR3 protein comes from TCRdb applying MiXCR to the PCR reads. Altogether about 100,000 distinct CDR3 sequences are present, about 35% being singletons, with the ten largest covering 4% to 5%. Sorting defined naive CD8 T cells as CD8+CD4-CCR7+CD45RA+. The sample taken for sequencing was naive CD8+ T cells from blood, with Jurkat cell RNA spiked in. Subset described: FACS-sorted CD8+CD4-CCR7+CD45RA+ naive T cells. The receptor's source is a human donor in good health. Some libraries in this study had Jurkat cell RNA spiked in.

CDR3 residues: CASSSENSPLHF. The DNA of the CDR3 is TGTGCCAGTAGTTCGGAAAATTCACCCCTCCACTTT. The chain couples TRBV19 to TRBJ1-6; D is unresolved. CDR3 length: 12 residues. V was clipped by 5 bases and J by 7 bases, with 6 bases between them. CDR1 and CDR2 (germline): LNHDA, SQIVND (reference sequence).